This TCR beta chain comes out of a study of OX40 agonist ivuxolimab in advanced cancers. Assay: immunoSEQ multiplex PCR; the TCRdb copy retains only in-frame clones and omits some. Altogether around 100,000 clones are present, around 96% being singletons, with the ten largest covering roughly 2%. The V end was cut by 5 bases, the J end by 9 bases, with 14 bases between. Germline loops: CDR1 LNHDA, CDR2 SQIVND (reference sequence). The CDR3 is 13 amino acids. This chain uses TRBV19 with TRBJ2-1; D gene uncertain. The starting material was CD4+ or CD8+ T cells sorted from blood, obtained in a trial of the OX40 agonist ivuxolimab. The sequence was obtained from an adult with an advanced solid tumor such as melanoma, head and neck, liver or kidney cancer. The CDR3 bases are TGTGCCAGTAGTCTAACCACCGCTGGTGAGCAGTTCTTC. Translating gives CASSLTTAGEQFF.